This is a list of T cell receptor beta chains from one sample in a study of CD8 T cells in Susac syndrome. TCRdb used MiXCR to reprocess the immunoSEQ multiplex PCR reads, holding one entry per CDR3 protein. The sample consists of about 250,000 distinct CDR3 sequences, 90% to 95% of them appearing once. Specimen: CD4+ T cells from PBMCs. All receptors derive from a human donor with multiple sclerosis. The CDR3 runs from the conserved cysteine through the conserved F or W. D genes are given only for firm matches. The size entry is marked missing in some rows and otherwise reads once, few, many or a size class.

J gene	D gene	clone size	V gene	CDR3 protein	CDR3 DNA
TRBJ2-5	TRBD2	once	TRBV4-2	CASSQGGSQRGGMETQYF	TGTGCCAGCAGCCAAGGCGGTAGTCAGCGGGGGGGCATGGAGACCCAGTACTTC
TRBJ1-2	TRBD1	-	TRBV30	CAWSPTGTDYGYTF	TGTGCCTGGAGTCCGACAGGGACGGACTATGGCTACACCTTC
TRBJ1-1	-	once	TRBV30	CAWSRQENTEAFF	TGTGCCTGGAGTAGACAGGAGAACACTGAAGCTTTCTTT
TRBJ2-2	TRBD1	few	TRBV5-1	CASSHGRLGARGSTGELFF	TGCGCCAGCAGCCATGGCCGGTTGGGCGCCAGGGGGAGCACCGGGGAGCTGTTTTTT
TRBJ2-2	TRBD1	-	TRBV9	CASSVARGQASGELFF	TGTGCCAGCAGCGTAGCGAGGGGGCAGGCATCCGGGGAGCTGTTTTTT
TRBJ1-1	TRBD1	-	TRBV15	CATSRDQGADTEAFF	TGTGCCACCAGCAGAGATCAGGGGGCGGACACTGAAGCTTTCTTT
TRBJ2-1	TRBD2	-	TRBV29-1	CSVLKRGGYNEQFF	TGCAGCGTTCTCAAGCGGGGGGGGTACAATGAGCAGTTCTTC
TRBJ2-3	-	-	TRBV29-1	CSGCRGDTQYF	TGCAGCGGGTGCCGGGGGGATACGCAGTATTTT
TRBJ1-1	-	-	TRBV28	CASSFSAGGAGTEAFF	TGTGCCAGCAGTTTCTCCGCGGGGGGCGCCGGGACTGAAGCTTTCTTT
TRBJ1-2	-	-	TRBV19	CASSPTTVLNYGYTF	TGTGCCAGTAGCCCAACGACAGTCCTTAACTATGGCTACACCTTC
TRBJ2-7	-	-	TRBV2	CAGGRTSYEQYF	TGTGCCGGAGGACGGACCTCCTACGAGCAGTACTTC
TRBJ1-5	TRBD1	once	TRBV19	CASSAGQSSNQPQHF	TGTGCCAGTAGTGCGGGACAGAGTAGCAATCAGCCCCAGCATTTT
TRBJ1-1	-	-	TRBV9	CASSVDLPGAMNTEAFF	TGTGCCAGCAGCGTAGACCTTCCCGGGGCGATGAACACTGAAGCTTTCTTT
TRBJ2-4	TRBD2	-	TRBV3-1	CASSPTLSTSGKNIQYF	TGTGCCAGCAGCCCTACTCTTTCGACTAGCGGCAAAAACATTCAGTACTTC
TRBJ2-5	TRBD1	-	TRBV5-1	CASSRVSTWTGQETQYF	TGCGCCAGCAGCCGAGTCAGTACCTGGACAGGTCAAGAGACCCAGTACTTC
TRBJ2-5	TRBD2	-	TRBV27	CASSPVDLAGGPRAQYF	TGTGCCAGCAGTCCCGTGGATTTAGCGGGGGGCCCTAGGGCCCAGTACTTC
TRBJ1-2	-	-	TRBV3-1	CASSPGGGRGYTF	TGTGCCAGCAGCCCCGGCGGGGGACGGGGCTACACCTTC
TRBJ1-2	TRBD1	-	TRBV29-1	CSAWTGGDSGYTF	TGCAGCGCGTGGACAGGGGGAGACTCTGGCTACACCTTC
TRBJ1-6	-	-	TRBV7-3	CASTLNQRGSPLHF	TGTGCCAGCACCCTAAACCAGCGTGGGTCACCCCTCCACTTT
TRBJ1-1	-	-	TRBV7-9	CASSLVTQGEAFF	TGTGCCAGCAGCTTAGTGACGCAGGGTGAAGCTTTCTTT
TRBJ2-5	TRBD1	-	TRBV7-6	CASSLVGGAETQYF	TGTGCCAGCAGCTTAGTAGGGGGCGCAGAGACCCAGTACTTC
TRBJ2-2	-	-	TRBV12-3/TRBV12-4	CASSPQAGAGELFF	TGTGCCAGCAGCCCCCAAGCAGGGGCAGGGGAGCTGTTTTTT
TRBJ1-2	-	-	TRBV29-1	CSVEGAGDRYGYTF	TGCAGCGTTGAGGGTGCGGGAGATCGCTATGGCTACACCTTC
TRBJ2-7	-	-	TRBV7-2	CASSFTLGAYEQYF	TGTGCCAGCAGCTTCACCTTAGGGGCCTACGAGCAGTACTTC
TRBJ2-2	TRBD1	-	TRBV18	CASSPDRAAGELFF	TGTGCCAGCTCACCAGACAGGGCCGCCGGGGAGCTGTTTTTT
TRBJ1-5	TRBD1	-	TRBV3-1	CASSQGPTGINQPQHF	TGTGCCAGCAGCCAAGGACCGACAGGGATCAATCAGCCCCAGCATTTT
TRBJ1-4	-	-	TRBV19	CASSISVLRTNEKLFF	TGTGCCAGTAGTATCTCCGTACTCCGGACAAATGAAAAACTGTTTTTT